This passage covers 14 T cell receptor beta chains from one sample sequenced in a study of CD8 T cells in Susac syndrome. With random hexamers, reverse transcription was performed on about 0.5 to 1 ug of RNA. TCRdb used MiXCR to reprocess the immunoSEQ multiplex PCR reads, holding one entry per CDR3 protein. The table lists around 270,000 distinct CDR3 sequences, approximately 90% of them singletons. Sequenced: CD8+ T cells from PBMCs. The receptors were sampled from a human donor with multiple sclerosis.

CDR3 sequence reads: CASSVEGTGAPYEQYF. The CDR3 DNA reads TGTGCCAGCAGCGTAGAAGGGACAGGGGCACCCTACGAGCAGTACTTC. The gene calls are TRBV9 and TRBJ2-7, with TRBD1 identical over 10 bases. Germline assignment: CDR1 SGDLS and CDR2 YYNGEE. CDR3 length equals 16 residues. V lost 0 bases and J lost 2; bases outside the gene matches: 5.

The J gene is TRBJ1-3, the V gene TRBV7-9; no definite D call. Germline V gene data show CDR1 as SEHNR and CDR2 as FQNEAQ (reference sequence). Trimming shortened V by 6 bases and J by 0 bases, and 15 bases separated the two germline ends. This CDR3 has 16 residues. The CDR3 DNA reads TGTGCCAGCAGTGAGCCAGCGGGGAGCTCTGGAAACACCATATATTTT. Protein sequence: CASSEPAGSSGNTIYF.

About this clonotype: An end of the junction does not agree with germline; a read error may underlie this. The chain uses TRBV19 and TRBJ1-1; D gene ambiguous. The length of the CDR3 is 12 residues. The V gene's germline CDR1 is LNHDA and CDR2 SQIVND (reference sequence). CDR3 nucleotides: TGTGCCTGTAGAATGTCGAACACTGAAGCTTTCTTT. Translation: CACRMSNTEAFF.

CDR3 bases: TGCAGCGTTGAAGACCCCACCGGGACAACGAAGTACAATGAGCAGTTCTTC. Translating gives CSVEDPTGTTKYNEQFF. The J gene is TRBJ2-1, the V gene TRBV29-1; tentatively, D is TRBD1 (6 bases). This CDR3 is 17 amino acids long. Trimming pared 0 bases from V and 4 bases from J, leaving 19 bases between. The germline CDR1 and CDR2 sequences are SQVTM and ANQGSEA.

The chain has TRBV24-1 and TRBJ2-1; TRBD2 aligns across 10 bases. The germline CDR1 and CDR2 sequences are KGHDR and SFDVKD. CDR3 length: 18 residues. V lost 2 bases, J lost 4 bases, and 10 bases stayed unmatched. The CDR3: CATSDSYSQLAGYNEQFF. The CDR3 region has the DNA TGTGCCACCAGTGATTCCTACAGCCAACTAGCGGGGTACAATGAGCAGTTCTTC.

This sequence joins TRBV20-1 and TRBJ2-1; TRBD2 aligns across 9 bases. Per the germline V gene, CDR1 is DFQATT and CDR2 is SNEGSKA (reference sequence). The V and J ends lost 0 bases and 6 bases, in that order; junction bases with no gene match: 6. There are 15 residues in the CDR3. DNA for the CDR3: TGCAGTGCTAGAGATCTATTAGCGGGGGTCAATGAGCAGTTCTTC. Translation: CSARDLLAGVNEQFF.

The J gene is TRBJ2-7, the V gene TRBV13; possibly TRBD1 or TRBD2 for D (5 bases each). CDR3 length: 14 residues. Looked up from germline, CDR1 is PRHDT and CDR2 is FYEKMQ (reference sequence). Trimming shortened V by 5 bases and J by 3 bases, and 14 bases separated the two germline ends. CDR3 DNA: TGTGCCAGCAGCACGAGGGGTTTCGGCTACGAGCAGTACTTC. Its translation: CASSTRGFGYEQYF.

The V call is TRBV4-3, the J call TRBJ2-2; D is tentatively TRBD1 or TRBD2 (5 bases each). V gave up 3 bases and J gave up 8 bases, with 10 bases separating them. Germline V gives CDR1 LGHNA, CDR2 YSLEER. The CDR3 contains 13 residues. The CDR3 region has the DNA TGCGCCAGCAGCCAGTACGAGGGGGGGGAGCTGTTTTTT. Residues: CASSQYEGGELFF.

The CDR3 DNA is TGCAGTGCAATAGACAGGGTTTTGAACACTGAAGCTTTCTTT. It encodes CSAIDRVLNTEAFF. The V gene is TRBV20-1, the J gene TRBJ1-1; 7 bases agree with TRBD1. This CDR3 has 14 residues. Germline values: CDR1 DFQATT, CDR2 SNEGSKA (reference sequence). With V trimmed by 6 bases and J by 0 bases, 7 bases remained unmatched.

V is TRBV29-1 and J is TRBJ2-1; TRBD2 aligns across 7 bases. Germline loops: CDR1 SQVTM, CDR2 ANQGSEA. After removal of 2 bases from V and 4 bases from J, the junction contained 2 bases not matched to a gene. The CDR3 is 13 residues long. CDR3 DNA: TGCAGCGTTGAAAGGGGAGGGTACAATGAGCAGTTCTTC. Translation: CSVERGGYNEQFF.

The J gene is TRBJ1-6, the V gene TRBV7-8, with unresolved D. Looked up from germline, CDR1 is SGHVS and CDR2 is FQNEAQ. The CDR3 consists of 17 residues. V dropped 5 bases and J dropped 0 bases, with 14 bases sitting between them. The CDR3 protein is CASSPWAGSSYNSPLHF. The CDR3 nucleotides read TGTGCCAGCAGCCCGTGGGCCGGGAGCTCCTATAATTCACCCCTCCACTTT.

The chain is built from TRBV6-6 and TRBJ2-1; 7 bases fit TRBD2. The length of the CDR3 is 11 residues. The V gene end was trimmed by 7 bases and the J gene end by 12 bases; junction bases not matched to a gene: 6. Germline-derived CDR1 and CDR2 are MNHNY and SVGAGI (reference sequence). The CDR3 region has the DNA TGTGCCAGCACTCCGGGGGAGGGGCAGTTCTTC. Translation gives CASTPGEGQFF.

This chain links TRBV20-1 with TRBJ2-3, with 9 positions matching TRBD2. The CDR3 totals 16 residues. The V gene's germline CDR1 is DFQATT and CDR2 SNEGSKA (reference sequence). V lost 4 bases to trimming and J lost 1 base; unmatched junction nucleotides: 9. Here the CDR3 DNA reads TGCAGTGCTAAATCCATAGCGGGAGATGGCACAGATACGCAGTATTTT. Protein product: CSAKSIAGDGTDTQYF.

The chain recombines TRBV9 with TRBJ2-2, with 8 bases matching TRBD1. In germline, CDR1 is SGDLS, CDR2 YYNGEE. The CDR3 length is 15 residues. Trimming at V came to 3 bases and at J to 1 base, leaving 2 bases not matched to a gene. Written as DNA, the CDR3 is TGTGCCAGCAGCGCCGGACAGGGGAACACCGGGGAGCTGTTTTTT. Translated, it gives CASSAGQGNTGELFF.